The following is a TCR beta chain sequence with its context. The data belong to a study of blood T cells in healthy people across ages. Alongside a J-beta primer mix, a sample-barcoded 5' primer served in a second PCR lasting roughly 6 to 11 cycles. Via MiXCR, TCRdb re-called the 5' RACE reads, giving one row per CDR3 protein. The sample consists of hundreds of thousands of distinct CDR3 sequences, about 51% of them appearing once. CDR3 length: 13 amino acids. Trimming left V 6 bases short and J 1 base short, with 7 bases between. Germline loops: CDR1 SQVTM, CDR2 ANQGSEA. The V call is TRBV29-1, the J call TRBJ2-6, with D hard to call. The receptor was isolated from a woman older than 75 in good health. The sequencing input was blood. CDR3 in DNA: TGCAGCGTATGGGATTCTGGGGCCAACGTCCTGACTTTC. It is translated as CSVWDSGANVLTF.